This T cell receptor (beta chain) was recorded in a study of early T cells in non-severe SARS-CoV-2 infection. V was shortened by 0 bases and J by 11 bases, with 14 bases between the two germline ends. The CDR3 consists of 13 residues. Germline-derived CDR1 and CDR2 are SGHKS and YYEKEE (reference sequence). TCRdb reprocessed the 5' RACE reads via MiXCR and lists one record per CDR3 protein. Of about 110,000 distinct CDR3 sequences listed, about 12% were seen once; the top ten hold 2.5% to 4%. The sequenced sample consisted of whole blood. This chain links TRBV5-5 with TRBJ1-1; D unresolved. This receptor was taken from an adult who was a healthcare worker with PCR-confirmed SARS-CoV-2 infection or an uninfected control (not recorded which). Written as DNA, the CDR3 is TGTGCCAGCAGCTTGGGTGTCGGGCTCCGGGCTTTCTTT. It encodes CASSLGVGLRAFF. Together with reference TRBV5-5 and TRBJ1-1, the CDR3 gives the full variable domain: DAGVTQSPTHLIKTRGQQVTLRCSPISGHKSVSWYQQVLGQGPQFIFQYYEKEERGRGNFPDRFSARQFPNYSSELNVNALLLGDSALYLCASSLGVGLRAFFGQGTRLTVV.